This T cell receptor (beta chain) was found in a study of post-analysis software for immune sequencing data (dated by TCRdb to about 2015). For the wider study: The recorded disease courses included relapsing-remitting, secondary progressive and progressive-relapsing multiple sclerosis, and some patients had no subtype annotation. The patient repertoires were compared against roughly 12 previously published healthy control repertoires obtained from donors aged about 6 to 26 years. A subset of samples was prepared in parallel using single-end sample barcoding, then pooled and co-amplified after Illumina adapter ligation. The investigation overall reported the following: Direct clustering with F measure revealed strong co-clustering of samples prepared in the same batch, which led to a batch-effect correction. Significantly higher frequencies in patients than in controls were found for roughly five TRBV segments, including TRBV5-6, TRBV5-1 and TRBV20-1. The control group was slightly older than the multiple sclerosis patient group. Compared with controls, multiple sclerosis patients had significantly lower normalized Chao1 diversity, a finding suggesting substantial peripheral T-cell clonal expansion.

Library preparation employed PCR. Data came from an Illumina HiSeq 2500. Unique molecular identifiers were incorporated into TCR beta cDNA libraries to reduce PCR and sequencing biases. Roughly 0.5 million cDNA molecules were obtained per 1 to 10 million input T cells, so each molecule approximated one T cell. The patient libraries were prepared and sequenced using the same protocol as the earlier healthy control dataset. Within a given batch, samples were prepared together, multiplexed and sequenced on the same HiSeq lane. The original pipeline was this. MIGEC was used to process the raw barcoded reads, and molecular identifier groups with only a single read were discarded before consensus assembly and CDR3 extraction. Clonotype tables were post-analysed with VDJtools, normalizing diversity by down-sampling all datasets to the smallest sample size. To correct batch-related cross-sample contamination, repertoire overlap clustering matched CDR3 amino acid sequences but not nucleotide sequences. TCRdb passed the public sequencing reads through fastp at Q25 and MiXCR, retaining productive beta sequences. Rows matching on CDR3 protein sequence are summarized as one entry with the most common DNA and genes. TCRdb, not the authors, supplied the V and J calls. This sample lists roughly 870,000 distinct CDR3 sequences; approximately 53% were detected once. The top ten constitute around 4.5% of the sample.

V gives up 7 bases and J gives up 3 bases, and the segment between their germline ends measures 17 bases. As encoded in the germline V gene, CDR1 is SGHVS while CDR2 is FQNEAQ. The cysteine opens and the phenylalanine closes a CDR3 of 15 amino acids. Of all the DNA, just the CDR3 is kept, 45 bases in frame from base 1. Remarks on this clonotype: Its cognate antigen has yet to be identified. No clone much larger than this one lies a single base away; base qualities are absent.

To demonstrate the VDJtools post-analysis software, the study profiled TCR beta repertoires from the peripheral blood of about 13 young patients with multiple sclerosis. The multiple sclerosis patients were children and adolescents between about 6 and 15 years of age. The clonotype comes from a girl aged 10-17 years with multiple sclerosis. Source material: blood. The rearrangement joined TRBV7-8 to TRBJ2-3, and TRBD1 may be the D gene, going by 5 matching bases. The DNA sequence is given as TGTGCCAGCAACCATCTCAGGGAAACTACAGATACGCAGTATTTT. Its amino acids are CASNHLRETTDTQYF.